Sequencing of this T cell receptor beta chain was carried out in a study of blood T cells in healthy people across ages (dated by TCRdb to 2015 to 2017). Notes on the research overall: In model experiments, roughly one uniquely barcoded TCR beta cDNA molecule per two T cells was captured by template switching. Using deep sequencing normalized with unique cDNA molecular identifiers, the study measured how TCR beta repertoire diversity changes with age. The donors were split into four age groups: young (average roughly 15 years), middle-aged (39), aged (roughly 65) and long-lived (about 74). To avoid experimental bias, donors of different ages were randomly spread across the sequencing lanes. Two additional independent replicas of 1 million unique cDNA reads from the same blood draw were analyzed for two donors (one aged 18 to 30 and one aged 80 or older).

This clonotype has more than one count but fewer than ten. Its specific antigen is unknown. The record has no base qualities; no much larger clone is one base away. The 39 donors, aged about 6 to 100 years, were systemically healthy Caucasian individuals from Russia. Around 9.7 milliliters of peripheral blood were collected from each donor into EDTA-treated Vacutainer tubes. Ficoll-Paque density-gradient centrifugation was used to isolate PBMCs, with at least 7 million obtained per sample. Total RNA was extracted from PBMCs with Trizol reagent, with at least 5 micrograms obtained per sample. For every donor, flow cytometry on a PBMC aliquot measured the percentage of naive CD45RAhigh/CD27high T cells. Libraries were made using 5' RACE. A second PCR of roughly 6 to 11 cycles was performed with a sample-barcoded 5' primer and a J-beta primer mix. Each TCR beta cDNA molecule received a unique molecular identifier from a template-switch 5' adaptor carrying 12 random nucleotides. At least 2.5 million CDR3-containing paired-end reads were obtained from each sample. All of the RNA was converted into first-strand cDNA using the Mint cDNA synthesis kit, with a TRBC-specific oligonucleotide serving as the primer. Following uracil-DNA glycosylase treatment, a first 18-cycle PCR with universal primers M1SS and BC2_uni_R was performed on all cDNA. The original methods were these. Each sample was normalized by randomly selecting 1 million high-quality reads, each carrying a distinct molecular identifier. Instead of being binned into consensus sequences, reads that shared molecular identifiers were thrown out. MiTCR, set to a Q25 quality threshold and the strictest error-elimination algorithm, was used for CDR3 identification, clonotype clustering and error correction. Lower-bound total TCR beta diversity was estimated with a nonparametric unseen species model using Euler transformation. The public reads were run again by TCRdb, first through fastp at Q25 and then through MiXCR, and only productive beta chains were kept. Here each entry gathers all rows of one CDR3 protein and keeps the most common genes and DNA. None of the V and J calls come from the authors' own analysis; TCRdb made them. The table for this sample lists some 1.8 million distinct CDR3 sequences; 30% to 40% of them were counted only once. 23% of the sample belongs to the ten largest clones.

The full study reports these points: Observed TCR beta diversity per million T cells fell roughly linearly with age, and a significant reduction was already apparent by age about 43. The CMV infection status of donors was not known, potentially confounding age-related changes in expanded clonotypes. Since profiling was done on bulk unsorted PBMCs, naive and antigen-experienced compartments could not be conclusively compared. There was a strong correlation between observed TCR beta diversity and the percentage of naive T cells measured by flow cytometry. Estimates of total diversity based on one million sequenced T cells were considered lower bounds and underestimates. Compared with the aged group, the long-lived group had more naive CD4+ T cells, fewer expanded clones and increased TCR diversity, suggesting age selection.

Trimming accounts for 7 bases at V and 1 base at J, while the number of junction bases matched to no gene is 7. The CDR3 has 15 amino acids, counting the end cysteine and phenylalanine. Only CDR3 DNA is held: 45 bases, read in frame from base 1. Sequencing was performed on blood. The chain joins TRBV12-3 or TRBV12-4 to TRBJ1-1; 9 bases in the junction line up with TRBD1. This TCR was sampled from a human donor in good health. The CDR3 sequence is CASNLQGAGNTEAFF. At the DNA level, the sequence is TGTGCCAGCAACTTACAGGGGGCTGGGAACACTGAAGCTTTCTTT.